Below, one TCR beta chain is given with its context. Which antigen it targets is not known. No qualities accompany the bases; no much larger clone lies one base away. The data originate from a study of T cells after yellow fever vaccination (dated by TCRdb to about 2019). As for the study more broadly: Libraries from fractions with low cell numbers were prepared with the SMART-Seq v4 Ultra Low Input RNA kit. Blood samples were taken at several timepoints before and after primary and secondary immunization, and bulk PBMC replicates and cell subsets were isolated. Two healthy male donors, one aged 18 to 29 and one aged 30 to 39 years, were included in the cohort. Bulk TCR alpha and beta repertoires were sequenced longitudinally to track T-cell clones before and after primary and booster YFV17D yellow fever vaccination.

This specimen's treatment or condition label, per the study, means: live attenuated yellow fever vaccine strain. At each blood-draw timepoint, two biological replicates of bulk PBMCs were collected. PBMCs were isolated from peripheral blood using a standard Ficoll-Paque protocol. RNA was extracted with TriZol from bulk PBMCs, CD4 and CD8 fractions, and dextramer-positive and dextramer-negative fractions. Synthesis of TCR cDNA relied on 5'RACE template switching, a step that introduced a universal primer site along with unique molecular identifiers. Priming for cDNA synthesis came from both the TCR alpha and TCR beta constant segments. Two PCR steps were used to amplify libraries, with sample barcodes and sequencing adapters being added in the second step. Sequencing of the libraries was done on either Illumina HiSeq 2500 (2x100 bp) or NovaSeq (2x150 bp). The authors' pipeline ran thus. Demultiplexing of reads and collapsing into UMI consensus sequences were performed with MIGEC, and V(D)J alignment was carried out with MiXCR. Vaccine-responding clonotypes were defined with edgeR using replicate PBMC samples, requiring FDR below 0.01 and a log2 fold change above 5 up to day 15. Bulk clonotypes were assigned CD4 or CD8 identity according to which sequenced CD4 or CD8 repertoire held them at higher abundance. Clones were called with MiXCR by TCRdb after fastp trimmed the public reads at Q25, and only in-frame beta chains were retained. Here each entry gathers all rows of one CDR3 protein and keeps the most common genes and DNA. What appears here as the V and J calls and clone size reflects TCRdb's work, not the paper's. This sample comprises 620,000 or so distinct CDR3 sequences, 12% of them detected only once. The ten top clones hold approximately 15% of the sample.

General conclusions and limits of the study: Most clones expanded after primary vaccination were re-detected after the booster (almost 97% of CD4 and more than 70% of CD8), suggesting broad memory maintenance. Compared with the primary T-cell response, the secondary T-cell response was faster but weaker, reaching its peak on day 5 rather than on day 15. A small share of clonotypes occurred in both CD4 and CD8 compartments, likely arising from convergent recombination. Computational filtering was needed because FACS-sorted repertoires could contain abundant contaminating clonotypes from the bulk population. Because only a couple of donors were included in the study, the extent to which the findings can be generalized is limited.

Sequencing was performed on PBMCs, taken on the day of the yellow fever booster vaccination. The sequence was collected from a man aged 25-45 years who received the YFV17D yellow fever vaccine.

DNA sequence: TGTGCCAGCAGTTTACCTTTGAGGTCCGGCTACACCTTC. Its translation is CASSLPLRSGYTF. Recombination connected TRBV28 to TRBJ1-2; no D gene call is confident. Sequences MDHEN (CDR1) and SYDVKM (CDR2) are obtained from the germline V gene. The CDR3 starts with the cysteine, ends with the phenylalanine, and has 13 residues. The retained sequence is limited to the CDR3, 39 bases, with the frame set at the first base. The V end loses 2 bases and the J end loses 8 bases, and a stretch of 12 bases separates them.